Listed below are T cell receptor beta chains from one sample, sequenced in a study of CXCR3-negative and CXCR3-positive naive CD8 T cells. TCRdb reprocessed the 5' RACE reads, keeping one entry per CDR3 protein, no DNA. The sample holds 150,000 to 180,000 distinct CDR3 sequences. Sequencing used naive CXCR3+ CD8+ T cells from blood. These receptors all come from a human donor in good health. Some clones in this sample may be carry-over from other donors' samples. The CDR3 runs from the conserved cysteine through the conserved F or W.

cdr3_aa	v_call	j_call
CASSPMGETQYF	TRBV27	TRBJ2-5
CASSLEASDSYEQYF	TRBV7-6	TRBJ2-7
CASNPDIFETQYF	TRBV5-1	TRBJ2-5
CASSHVSSPEQYF	TRBV4-1	TRBJ2-7
CASSDPTGTSGFFSTDTQYF	TRBV2	TRBJ2-3
CASSPGLAVGIQYF	TRBV13	TRBJ2-4
CASRYGPQPQHF	TRBV19	TRBJ1-5
CASSLFRVGGLVYEQYF	TRBV12-3/TRBV12-4	TRBJ2-7
CASSDRGDLKWSEQYF	TRBV5-4	TRBJ2-7
CASSEGGYNEQFF	TRBV6-1	TRBJ2-1
CASRPPGLAGSYNEQFF	TRBV28	TRBJ2-1
CAISDPGQGADNEQFF	TRBV10-3	TRBJ2-1
CATSDSRVTGGTTDTQYF	TRBV24-1	TRBJ2-3
CSVVREAKNIQYF	TRBV29-1	TRBJ2-4
CSVEVGGTNTGELFF	TRBV29-1	TRBJ2-2
CASSSSGQANYGYTF	TRBV5-1	TRBJ1-2
CSVEAPGPQETQYF	TRBV29-1	TRBJ2-5
CASTDQGTDTQYF	TRBV28	TRBJ2-3
CASSLTGVSDEQFF	TRBV28	TRBJ2-1
CASSIYGGSSYEQYF	TRBV19	TRBJ2-7
CASSKAGTSGSFGGNTGELFF	TRBV21-1	TRBJ2-2
CASSLGGVNVLYEQYF	TRBV5-5	TRBJ2-7
CASSKVWAGLLEQYF	TRBV21-1	TRBJ2-7
CASSAFVYEQYF	TRBV28	TRBJ2-7
CSAREMGQYNEQFF	TRBV20-1	TRBJ2-1
CASSLGLTTYSNQPQHF	TRBV7-8	TRBJ1-5
CASTLDQGQGRSEAFF	TRBV6-6	TRBJ1-1
CASSYLGEQFF	TRBV7-9	TRBJ2-1
CAGRSGNTIYF	TRBV7-6	TRBJ1-3
CASSPRGQEQFF	TRBV5-1	TRBJ2-1
CASSLGWASGGQDNEQFF	TRBV11-3	TRBJ2-1
CATSSKNMALFF	TRBV15	TRBJ2-2
CASSLFWTDSYEQYF	TRBV27	TRBJ2-7
CSAKNTGELFF	TRBV20-1	TRBJ2-2
CASREDPAYEQYF	TRBV6-5	TRBJ2-7
CASSVLSGPGELFF	TRBV5-1	TRBJ2-2
CASSGTLRSYEQYF	TRBV3-1	TRBJ2-7
CASSPYSAYEQYF	TRBV7-2	TRBJ2-7
CSVEDRSTGELFF	TRBV29-1	TRBJ2-2
CASSPTSRNEQFF	TRBV7-9	TRBJ2-1
CSARDRFTGTRTSDTQYF	TRBV20-1	TRBJ2-3
CASSEGWTANYGYTF	TRBV5-1	TRBJ1-2
CASSQWASHYNEQFF	TRBV14	TRBJ2-1
CASSVVSLPSGGANVLTF	TRBV9	TRBJ2-6
CASTIRTNLEDGELFF	TRBV13	TRBJ2-2
CASSKTGGGSTEAFF	TRBV5-1	TRBJ1-1
CASRTLAISERHEQYF	TRBV28	TRBJ2-7
CASSQDLGGAADTQYF	TRBV4-2	TRBJ2-3
CASSYERGSYNSPLHF	TRBV6-5	TRBJ1-6
CASSLARDEQYF	TRBV7-6	TRBJ2-7